This T cell receptor beta chain was identified in a study of PD-1 blockade in classical Hodgkin lymphoma. Study-level results: Relapsed/refractory patients reportedly had the lowest baseline TCR diversity, below newly diagnosed patients, who were below healthy donors. Before treatment, complete responders showed about the same diversity as newly diagnosed patients.

V dropped 3 bases and J dropped 0 bases, with 12 bases sitting between them. Germline-derived CDR1 and CDR2 are PRHDT and FYEKMQ (reference sequence). This CDR3 spans 15 amino acids. As to this clone: Its target is not known.

Brentuximab vedotin exposure varied, and every patient relapsed after autologous stem cell transplantation. Sequencing used immunoSEQ multiplex PCR; TCRdb keeps in-frame clones, though not all of them. Among 25,000 to 35,000 clones listed, around 70% were seen once. Sequences were derived from peripheral blood mononuclear cells (PBMCs), sampled before the second cycle of nivolumab. This rearrangement joins TRBV13 to TRBJ2-7, with D tentatively TRBD2 (7 bases). This TCR came from a human donor with classical Hodgkin lymphoma. CDR3 in DNA: TGTGCCAGCAGCTTGGGAGGGGGGCTCTCCTACGAGCAGTACTTC. Its translation: CASSLGGGLSYEQYF. Supplemented by reference TRBV13 and TRBJ2-7, the full variable domain reads AAGVIQSPRHLIKEKRETATLKCYPIPRHDTVYWYQQGPGQDPQFLISFYEKMQSDKGSIPDRFSAQQFSDYHSELNMSSLELGDSALYFCASSLGGGLSYEQYFGPGTRLTVT.